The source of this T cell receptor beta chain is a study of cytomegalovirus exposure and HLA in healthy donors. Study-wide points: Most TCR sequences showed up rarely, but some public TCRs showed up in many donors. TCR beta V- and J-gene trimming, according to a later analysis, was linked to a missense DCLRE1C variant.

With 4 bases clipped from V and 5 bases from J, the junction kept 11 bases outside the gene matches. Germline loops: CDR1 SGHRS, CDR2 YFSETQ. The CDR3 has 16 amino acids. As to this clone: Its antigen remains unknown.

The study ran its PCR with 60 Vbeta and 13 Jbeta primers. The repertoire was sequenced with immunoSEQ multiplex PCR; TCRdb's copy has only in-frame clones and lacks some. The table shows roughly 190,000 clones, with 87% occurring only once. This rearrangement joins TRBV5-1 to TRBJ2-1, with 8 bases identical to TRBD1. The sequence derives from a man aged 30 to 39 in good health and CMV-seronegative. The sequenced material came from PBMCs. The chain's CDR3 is CASSTGGQAVNNEQFF. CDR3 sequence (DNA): TGCGCCAGCAGCACAGGGGGACAGGCGGTTAACAATGAGCAGTTCTTC.